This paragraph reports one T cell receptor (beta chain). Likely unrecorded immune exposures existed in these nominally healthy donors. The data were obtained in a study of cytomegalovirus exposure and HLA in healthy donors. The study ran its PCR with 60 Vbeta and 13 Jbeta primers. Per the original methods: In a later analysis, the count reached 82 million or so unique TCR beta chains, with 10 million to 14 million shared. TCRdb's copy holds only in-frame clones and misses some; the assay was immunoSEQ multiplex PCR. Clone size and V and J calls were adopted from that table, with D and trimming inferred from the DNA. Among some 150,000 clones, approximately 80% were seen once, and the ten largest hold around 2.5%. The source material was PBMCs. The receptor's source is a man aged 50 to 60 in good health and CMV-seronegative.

CDR3 residues: CASSSRGSNYGYTF. CDR3 bases: TGTGCCAGCAGCTCACGAGGGAGCAACTATGGCTACACCTTC. The gene calls are TRBV5-8 and TRBJ1-2; D ambiguous. V was shortened by 3 bases and J by 2 bases, with 11 bases between the two germline ends. Germline V lookup: CDR1 SGHTS, CDR2 YDEGEE. The CDR3 runs to 14 residues.